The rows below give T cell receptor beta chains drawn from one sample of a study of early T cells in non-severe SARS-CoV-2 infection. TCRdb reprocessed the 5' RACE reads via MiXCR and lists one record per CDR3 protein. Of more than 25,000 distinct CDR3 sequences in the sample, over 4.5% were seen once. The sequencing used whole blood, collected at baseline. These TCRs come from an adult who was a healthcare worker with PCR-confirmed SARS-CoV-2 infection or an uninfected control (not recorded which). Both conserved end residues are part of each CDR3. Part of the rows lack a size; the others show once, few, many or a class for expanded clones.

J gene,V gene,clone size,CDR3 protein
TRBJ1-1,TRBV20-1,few,CSAQWGTEAFF
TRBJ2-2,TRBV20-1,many,CSAPGPGDTGELFF
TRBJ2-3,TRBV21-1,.,CASNLMADTQYF
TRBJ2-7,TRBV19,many,CASSPLTSGGPMSYEQYF
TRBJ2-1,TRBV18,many,CASSTGLAESNEQFF
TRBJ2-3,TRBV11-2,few,CASSPDGASTDTQYF
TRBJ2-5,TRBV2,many,CASSEARETQYF
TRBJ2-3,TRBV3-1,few,CASSPASTDTQYF
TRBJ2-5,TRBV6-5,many,CASSNGGAQETQYF
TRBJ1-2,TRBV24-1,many,CATSAGQGPAGYTF
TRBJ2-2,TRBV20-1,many,CSARLGLAEGGSNTGELFF
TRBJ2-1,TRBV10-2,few,CASSPRAGGNNEQFF
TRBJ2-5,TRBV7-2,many,CASSLGLPVPETQYF
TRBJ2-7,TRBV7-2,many,CASSLEGGNYEQYF
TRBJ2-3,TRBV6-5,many,CASSPTDRDSTDTQYF
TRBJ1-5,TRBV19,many,CASSLYFPTGNQPQHF
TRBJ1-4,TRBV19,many,CASSSWGGTNEKLFF